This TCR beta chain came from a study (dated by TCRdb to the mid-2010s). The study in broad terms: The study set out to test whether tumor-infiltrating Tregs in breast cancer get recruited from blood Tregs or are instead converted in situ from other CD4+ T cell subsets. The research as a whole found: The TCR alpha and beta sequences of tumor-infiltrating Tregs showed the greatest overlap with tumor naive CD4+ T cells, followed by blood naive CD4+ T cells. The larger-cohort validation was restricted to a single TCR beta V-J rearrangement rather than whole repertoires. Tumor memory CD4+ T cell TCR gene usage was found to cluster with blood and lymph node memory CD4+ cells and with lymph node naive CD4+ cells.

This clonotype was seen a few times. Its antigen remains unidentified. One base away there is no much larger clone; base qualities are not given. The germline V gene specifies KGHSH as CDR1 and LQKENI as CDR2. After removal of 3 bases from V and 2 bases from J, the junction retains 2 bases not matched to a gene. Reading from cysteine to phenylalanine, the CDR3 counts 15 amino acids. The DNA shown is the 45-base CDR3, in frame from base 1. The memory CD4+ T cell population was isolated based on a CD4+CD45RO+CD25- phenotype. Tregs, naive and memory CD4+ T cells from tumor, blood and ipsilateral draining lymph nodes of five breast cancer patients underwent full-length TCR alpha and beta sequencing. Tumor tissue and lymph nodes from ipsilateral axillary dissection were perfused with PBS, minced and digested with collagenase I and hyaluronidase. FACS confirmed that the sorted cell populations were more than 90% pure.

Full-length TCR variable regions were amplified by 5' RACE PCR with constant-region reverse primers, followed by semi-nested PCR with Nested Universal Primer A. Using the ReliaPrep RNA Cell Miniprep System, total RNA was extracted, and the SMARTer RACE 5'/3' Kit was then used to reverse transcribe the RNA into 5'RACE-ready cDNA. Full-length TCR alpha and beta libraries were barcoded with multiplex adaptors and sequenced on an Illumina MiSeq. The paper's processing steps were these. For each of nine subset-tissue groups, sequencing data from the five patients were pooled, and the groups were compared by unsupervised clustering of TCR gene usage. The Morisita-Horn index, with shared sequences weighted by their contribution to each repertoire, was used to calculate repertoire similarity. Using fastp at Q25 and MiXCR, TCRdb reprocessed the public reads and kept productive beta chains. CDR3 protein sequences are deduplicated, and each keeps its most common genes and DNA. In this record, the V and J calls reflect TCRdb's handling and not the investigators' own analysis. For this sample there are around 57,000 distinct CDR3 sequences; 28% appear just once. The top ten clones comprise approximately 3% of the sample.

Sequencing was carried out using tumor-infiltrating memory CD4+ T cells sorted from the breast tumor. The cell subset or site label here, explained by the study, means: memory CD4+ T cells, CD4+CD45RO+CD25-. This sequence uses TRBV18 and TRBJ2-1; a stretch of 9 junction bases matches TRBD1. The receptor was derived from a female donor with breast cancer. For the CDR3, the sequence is CASSPRDRAYNEQFF. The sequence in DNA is TGTGCCAGCTCACCTAGGGACAGGGCCTACAATGAGCAGTTCTTC.